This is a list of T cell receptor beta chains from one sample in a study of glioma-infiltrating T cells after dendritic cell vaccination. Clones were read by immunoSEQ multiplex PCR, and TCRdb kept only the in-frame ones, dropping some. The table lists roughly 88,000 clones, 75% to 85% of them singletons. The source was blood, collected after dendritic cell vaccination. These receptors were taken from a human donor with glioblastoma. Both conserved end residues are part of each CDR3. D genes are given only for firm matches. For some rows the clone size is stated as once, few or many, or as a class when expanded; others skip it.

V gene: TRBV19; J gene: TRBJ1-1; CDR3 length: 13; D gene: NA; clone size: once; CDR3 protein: CASSSQGGTEAFF; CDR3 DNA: TGTGCCAGTAGTTCTCAGGGCGGCACTGAAGCTTTCTTT
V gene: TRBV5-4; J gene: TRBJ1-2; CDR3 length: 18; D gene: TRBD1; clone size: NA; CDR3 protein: CASSPLPQTGGANYGYTF; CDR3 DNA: TGTGCCAGCAGCCCCTTACCTCAGACAGGGGGAGCTAACTATGGCTACACCTTC
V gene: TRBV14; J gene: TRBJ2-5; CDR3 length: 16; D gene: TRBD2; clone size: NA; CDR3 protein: CASSSLRGGQQETQYF; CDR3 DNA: TGTGCCAGCAGCAGTCTACGGGGGGGACAACAAGAGACCCAGTACTTC
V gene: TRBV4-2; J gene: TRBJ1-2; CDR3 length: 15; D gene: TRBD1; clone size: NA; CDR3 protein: CASSATGTGGYGYTF; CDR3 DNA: TGTGCCAGCAGCGCCACCGGGACAGGGGGCTATGGCTACACCTTC
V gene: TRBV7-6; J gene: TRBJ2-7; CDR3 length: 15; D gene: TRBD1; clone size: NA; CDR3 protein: CASSPEQGGFYEQYF; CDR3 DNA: TGTGCCAGCAGCCCAGAACAGGGGGGATTCTACGAGCAGTACTTC
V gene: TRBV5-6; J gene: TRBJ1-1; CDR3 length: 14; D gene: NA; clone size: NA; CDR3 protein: CASSLGMGAGEAFF; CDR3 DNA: TGTGCCAGCAGCTTAGGAATGGGGGCTGGTGAAGCTTTCTTT
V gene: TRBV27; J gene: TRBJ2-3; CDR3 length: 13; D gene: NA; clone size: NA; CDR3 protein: CASSSTGNGPQYF; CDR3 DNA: TGTGCCAGCAGTTCAACAGGGAACGGGCCGCAGTATTTT
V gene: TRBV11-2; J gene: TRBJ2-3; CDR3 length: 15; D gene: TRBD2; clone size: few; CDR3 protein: CASSLEGSGADTQYF; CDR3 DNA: TGTGCCAGCAGCTTAGAAGGTAGCGGGGCAGATACGCAGTATTTT
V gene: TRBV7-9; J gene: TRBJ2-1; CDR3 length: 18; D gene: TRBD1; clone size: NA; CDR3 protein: CASSSSPIRTGRYNEQFF; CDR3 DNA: TGTGCCAGCAGCTCCTCCCCCATACGGACAGGGAGGTACAATGAGCAGTTCTTC
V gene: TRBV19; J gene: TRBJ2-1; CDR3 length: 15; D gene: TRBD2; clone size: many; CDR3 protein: CASSLPGLVTNEQFF; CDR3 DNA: TGTGCCAGTAGTCTACCGGGACTAGTAACCAATGAGCAGTTCTTC
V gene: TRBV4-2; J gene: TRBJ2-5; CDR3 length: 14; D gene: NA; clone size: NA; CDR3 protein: CASSQESGPTTQYF; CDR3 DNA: TGTGCCAGCAGCCAAGAGAGCGGGCCCACGACCCAGTACTTC
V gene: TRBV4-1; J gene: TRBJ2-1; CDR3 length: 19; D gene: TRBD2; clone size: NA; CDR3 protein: CASSQVLAGGPRSYNEQFF; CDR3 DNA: TGCGCCAGCAGCCAGGTACTAGCGGGAGGGCCCAGGTCCTACAATGAGCAGTTCTTC
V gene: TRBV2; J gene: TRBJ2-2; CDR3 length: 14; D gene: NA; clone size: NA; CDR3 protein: CASKRVANTGELFF; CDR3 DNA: TGTGCCAGCAAGCGTGTCGCGAACACCGGGGAGCTGTTTTTT
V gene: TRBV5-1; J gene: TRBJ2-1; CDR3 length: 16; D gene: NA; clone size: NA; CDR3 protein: CASSLLGVGVGNEQFF; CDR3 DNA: TGCGCCAGCAGCTTGCTTGGGGTAGGGGTGGGCAATGAGCAGTTCTTC
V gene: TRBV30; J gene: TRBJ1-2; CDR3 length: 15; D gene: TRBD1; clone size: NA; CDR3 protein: CAWIDRGRRNYGYTF; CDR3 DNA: TGTGCCTGGATTGACAGGGGGCGAAGAAACTATGGCTACACCTTC
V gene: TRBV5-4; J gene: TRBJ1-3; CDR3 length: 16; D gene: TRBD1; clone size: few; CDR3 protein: CASSYNGQGLENTIYF; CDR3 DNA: TGTGCCAGCAGCTATAATGGACAGGGACTCGAAAACACCATATATTTT
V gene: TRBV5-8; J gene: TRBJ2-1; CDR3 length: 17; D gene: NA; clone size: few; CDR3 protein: CASSLILVHEETSKQFF; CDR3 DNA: TGTGCCAGCAGCCTCATACTAGTTCACGAAGAAACTTCGAAGCAGTTCTTC
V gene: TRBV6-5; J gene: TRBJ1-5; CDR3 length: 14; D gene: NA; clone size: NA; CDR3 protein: CASSYSTGSQPQHF; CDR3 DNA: TGTGCCAGCAGTTACTCGACAGGCTCTCAGCCCCAGCATTTT
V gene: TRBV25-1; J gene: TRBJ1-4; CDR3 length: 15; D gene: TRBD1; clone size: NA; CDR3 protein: CASSENRGVDEKLFF; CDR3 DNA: TGTGCCAGCAGTGAGAACAGGGGGGTCGATGAAAAACTGTTTTTT
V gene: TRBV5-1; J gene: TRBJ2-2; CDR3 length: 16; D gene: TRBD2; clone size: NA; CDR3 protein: CASSSTGREATGELFF; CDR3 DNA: TGCGCCAGCAGCTCCACGGGGCGGGAGGCGACCGGGGAGCTGTTTTTT
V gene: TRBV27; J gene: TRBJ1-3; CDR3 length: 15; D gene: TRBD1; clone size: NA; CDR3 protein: CASKFQWDSGNTIYF; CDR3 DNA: TGTGCCAGCAAATTTCAATGGGACAGCGGAAACACCATATATTTT
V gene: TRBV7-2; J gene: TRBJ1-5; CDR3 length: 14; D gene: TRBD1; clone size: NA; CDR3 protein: CASSSPDRNQPQHF; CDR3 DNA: TGTGCCAGCAGCTCCCCGGACAGGAATCAGCCCCAGCATTTT
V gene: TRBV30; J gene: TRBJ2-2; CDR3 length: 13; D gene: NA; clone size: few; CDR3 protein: CAWRGKQTGELFF; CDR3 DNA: TGTGCCTGGAGAGGTAAACAGACCGGGGAGCTGTTTTTT
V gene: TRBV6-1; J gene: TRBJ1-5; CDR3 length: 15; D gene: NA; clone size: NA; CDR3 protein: CASSASGGLHQPQHF; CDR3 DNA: TGTGCCAGCAGTGCGTCGGGGGGCTTGCATCAGCCCCAGCATTTT
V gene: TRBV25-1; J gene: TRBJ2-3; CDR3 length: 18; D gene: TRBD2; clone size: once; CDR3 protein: CASSVLAGGLASTDTQYF; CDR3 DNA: TGTGCCAGCAGTGTCCTAGCGGGAGGCCTCGCTAGCACAGATACGCAGTATTTT
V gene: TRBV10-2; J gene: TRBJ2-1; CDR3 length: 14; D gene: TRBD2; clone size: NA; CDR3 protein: CASSESGSQYEQFF; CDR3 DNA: TGCGCCAGCAGTGAAAGCGGGAGTCAGTATGAGCAGTTCTTC
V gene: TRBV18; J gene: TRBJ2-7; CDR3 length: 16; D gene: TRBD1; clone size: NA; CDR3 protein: CASSQTWTGGNYEQYF; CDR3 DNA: TGTGCCAGCTCACAAACCTGGACAGGGGGGAACTACGAGCAGTACTTC
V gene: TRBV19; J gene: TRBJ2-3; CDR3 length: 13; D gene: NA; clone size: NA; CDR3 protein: CASSITTGDTQYF; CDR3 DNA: TGTGCCAGTAGTATAACGACGGGAGATACGCAGTATTTT
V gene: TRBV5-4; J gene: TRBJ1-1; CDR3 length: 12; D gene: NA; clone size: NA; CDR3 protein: CASSQKNTEAFF; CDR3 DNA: TGTGCCAGCAGTCAGAAGAACACTGAAGCTTTCTTT
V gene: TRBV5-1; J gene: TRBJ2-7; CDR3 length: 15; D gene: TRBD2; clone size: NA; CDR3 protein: CASSPAGGPSYEQYF; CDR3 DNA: TGCGCCAGCAGCCCGGCGGGGGGCCCCTCCTACGAGCAGTACTTC
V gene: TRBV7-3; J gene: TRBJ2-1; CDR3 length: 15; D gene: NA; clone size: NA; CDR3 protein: CASSPIAVTYNEQFF; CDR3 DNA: TGTGCCAGCAGCCCTATAGCAGTTACTTACAATGAGCAGTTCTTC
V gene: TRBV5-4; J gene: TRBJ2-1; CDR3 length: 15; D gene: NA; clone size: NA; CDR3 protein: CASSDPVGQNNEQFF; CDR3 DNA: TGTGCCAGCAGCGACCCCGTTGGGCAGAACAATGAGCAGTTCTTC